Below, 13 T cell receptor beta chains from the same sample are listed, as sequenced in a study of cytomegalovirus exposure and HLA in healthy donors (TCRdb year 2017). Library method: the immunoSEQ multiplex PCR assay. A mixture of 60 forward primers for TCR Vbeta segments and 13 reverse primers for TCR Jbeta segments was used in the multiplex PCR. Not all clones reach the TCRdb copy of this immuneACCESS table, which keeps in-frame sequences only. Checked studies attribute under half of the gap to unresolved V genes and leave the rest unexplained. The sample's own table lists over 50,000 clones. The top ten constitute about 10% of the sample. The sample was PBMCs. These receptors came from a man aged 50 to 60 in good health and CMV-seropositive.

This chain uses TRBV19 with TRBJ1-2; tentatively, D is TRBD1 (5 bases). V was shortened by 6 bases and J by 2 bases, with 13 bases between the two germline ends. The CDR3 consists of 14 residues. CDR1 is LNHDA, CDR2 SQIVND, per germline (reference sequence). CDR3 nucleotide sequence: TGTGCCAGTAGCCGGGCGACAGTCAACTATGGCTACACCTTC. It is translated as CASSRATVNYGYTF.

The chain carries TRBV10-2 and TRBJ1-6; D not resolved. Germline V lookup: CDR1 WSHSY, CDR2 SAAADI. The CDR3 is 15 residues long. The V and J ends lost 3 bases and 4 bases respectively, with 10 bases between them. The CDR3 DNA reads as TGCGCCAGCAGTGAAGATCAGATGTATAATTCACCCCTCCACTTT. Its protein is CASSEDQMYNSPLHF.

The rearrangement links TRBV28 to TRBJ1-2; tentatively, D is TRBD1 (5 bases). Looked up from germline, CDR1 is MDHEN and CDR2 is SYDVKM. The CDR3 length is 14 residues. V was cut by 4 bases and J by 4 bases, with 13 bases left in between. The CDR3 loop reads CASSSGVGVYGYTF. CDR3 sequence (DNA): TGTGCCAGCAGTTCGGGGGTAGGAGTCTATGGCTACACCTTC.

The chain recombines TRBV30 with TRBJ1-1; possibly TRBD1 for D (5 bases). The V gene lost 3 bases and the J gene lost 1 base, with 12 bases spanning the gap. The germline gives CDR1 GTSNPN, CDR2 SVGIG (reference sequence). There are 14 residues in the CDR3. The CDR3: CAWSLGLPNTEAFF. The CDR3, as DNA: TGTGCCTGGAGCCTGGGGCTCCCGAACACTGAAGCTTTCTTT.

The chain employs TRBV6-1 and TRBJ1-1; possible D gene TRBD1, 5 bases. There are 13 residues in the CDR3. The germline gives CDR1 MNHNS, CDR2 SASEGT. V was pared by 6 bases and J by 8 bases, with 16 bases between. This CDR3 is CASRLNRFDEAFF. The CDR3, as DNA: TGTGCCAGCAGATTAAACAGGTTTGACGAAGCTTTCTTT.

V usage is TRBV7-9 and J usage is TRBJ2-1, with 12 bases matching TRBD2. CDR1 and CDR2 (germline): SEHNR, FQNEAQ (reference sequence). V gave up 0 bases and J gave up 9 bases; unmatched junction bases: 6. The CDR3 contains 16 residues. CDR3 amino acids: CASSLASSGRAGEQFF. CDR3 nucleotides: TGTGCCAGCAGCTTAGCGTCTAGCGGGAGGGCCGGTGAGCAGTTCTTC.

The chain is built from TRBV5-4 and TRBJ2-5, with 11 bases lining up with TRBD2. Germline V gives CDR1 SGHNT, CDR2 YYREEE (reference sequence). The V and J ends lost 4 bases and 1 base, in that order; junction bases with no gene match: 3. The CDR3 has 15 residues. In DNA, the CDR3 is TGTGCCAGCAGCCCGACTAGCGGGGTCCAAGAGACCCAGTACTTC. This gives the protein CASSPTSGVQETQYF.

The rearrangement uses TRBV27 and TRBJ2-5, with D possibly matching TRBD2 (6 bases). The V gene's germline CDR1 is MNHEY and CDR2 SMNVEV (reference sequence). Trimming took 1 base from V and 4 from J, leaving 7 bases between them. CDR3 length: 13 residues. CDR3 coding DNA: TGTGCCAGCAGTTTATGGAGGGGAGAGACCCAGTACTTC. Translating gives CASSLWRGETQYF.

Regarding this clone: The same CDR3 arises from other DNA sequences in this sample as well. The chain combines TRBV18 with TRBJ2-3, with 12 nucleotides matching TRBD2. The J segment lost 3 bases and the V segment lost 2 bases, leaving 9 bases of the junction unmatched. The germline gives CDR1 KGHSH, CDR2 LQKENI. This CDR3 contains 18 residues. The CDR3 sequence is CASSPGLAGGPGTDTQYF. The CDR3 coding sequence is TGTGCCAGCTCACCAGGCCTAGCGGGAGGGCCGGGGACAGATACGCAGTATTTT. Filled out from reference TRBV18 and TRBJ2-3, the complete variable domain reads NAGVMQNPRHLVRRRGQEARLRCSPMKGHSHVYWYRQLPEEGLKFMVYLQKENIIDESGMPKERFSAEFPKEGPSILRIQQVVRGDSAAYFCASSPGLAGGPGTDTQYFGPGTRLTVL.

The gene calls are TRBV30 and TRBJ1-2; 9 nucleotides align to TRBD1. With V trimmed by 5 bases and J by 12 bases, 13 bases remained unmatched. Germline V gene data show CDR1 as GTSNPN and CDR2 as SVGIG (reference sequence). The CDR3 length is 13 residues. CDR3 nucleotides: TGTGCCTGGGGTAGAACAGGGGGCGCCGGGAACACCTTC. Protein: CAWGRTGGAGNTF. Variable domain in full (rest from reference TRBV30 and TRBJ1-2): SQTIHQWPATLVQPVGSPLSLECTVEGTSNPNLYWYRQAAGRGLQLLFYSVGIGQISSEVPQNLSASRPQDRQFILSSKKLLLSDSGFYLCAWGRTGGAGNTFGSGTRLTVV.

The chain carries TRBV18 and TRBJ1-1, with D possibly TRBD1 on 5 matching bases. The germline CDR1 and CDR2 sequences are KGHSH and LQKENI. The CDR3 is 14 amino acids. V was trimmed by 3 bases and J by 1 base, leaving 9 bases between them. CDR3 sequence (DNA): TGTGCCAGCTCACCCATGACAGAGAACACTGAAGCTTTCTTT. Protein: CASSPMTENTEAFF.

The chain couples TRBV28 to TRBJ2-7, with 10 bases matching TRBD2. Trimming cost V 5 bases and J 9 bases; bases outside gene matches: 10. Looked up from germline, CDR1 is MDHEN and CDR2 is SYDVKM. This CDR3 region has 14 residues. CDR3 amino acids: CASSSPSGSEGQYF. CDR3 sequence (DNA): TGTGCCAGCAGTAGCCCTAGCGGGAGTGAGGGGCAGTACTTC.

The chain carries TRBV7-9 and TRBJ1-1, with D possibly matching TRBD1 (5 bases). The CDR3 consists of 15 residues. V was pared by 1 base and J by 5 bases, with 14 bases between. Germline V gene sequence: CDR1 SEHNR, CDR2 FQNEAQ (reference sequence). CDR3 sequence: CASSLGARAVTEAFF. In nucleotides, the CDR3 is TGTGCCAGCAGCTTAGGTGCCAGGGCGGTTACTGAAGCTTTCTTT.